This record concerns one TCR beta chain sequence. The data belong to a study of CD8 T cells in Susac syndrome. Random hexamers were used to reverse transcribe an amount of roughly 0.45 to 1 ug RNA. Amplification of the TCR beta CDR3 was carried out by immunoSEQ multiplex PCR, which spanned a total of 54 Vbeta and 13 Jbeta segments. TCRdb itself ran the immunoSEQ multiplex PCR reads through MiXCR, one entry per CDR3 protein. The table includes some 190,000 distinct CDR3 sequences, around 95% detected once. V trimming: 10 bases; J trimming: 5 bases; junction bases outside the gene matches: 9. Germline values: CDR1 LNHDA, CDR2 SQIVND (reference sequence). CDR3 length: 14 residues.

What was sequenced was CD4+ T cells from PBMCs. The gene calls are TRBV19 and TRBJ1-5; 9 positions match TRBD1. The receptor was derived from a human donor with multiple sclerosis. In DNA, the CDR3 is TGTGCCACTGGGGACAGGGTAGGGGATCAGCCCCAGCATTTT. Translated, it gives CATGDRVGDQPQHF.